This T cell receptor (beta chain) was captured by sequencing in a study of Ad26.COV2.S vaccination and SARS-CoV-2 variants. About the study: Donor joined the COV1001 Ad26.COV2.S trial arm. Donor got 5x10^10 or 1x10^11 viral particles of Ad26.COV2.S.

Generated by immunoSEQ multiplex PCR, the TCRdb table keeps only in-frame clones and is missing some. The repertoire holds 350,000 to 500,000 clones, roughly 88% seen once, with more than 3.5% in the top ten. CDR3 size: 15 residues. Losses at the gene ends were 5 bases for V and 4 bases for J; bases not matched to a gene: 2. The germline gives CDR1 MNHEY, CDR2 SVGAGI. The treatment denotes: 19 received Ad26.COV2.S at low or high dose, single or two shots; 5 received placebo; per-sample allocation not given. Specimens were obtained on day 63 following the first vaccine or placebo injection. This clone came up many times. No antigen is known for it. General observations from the study: Vaccine and placebo groups showed comparable non-spike TCR breadth. Spike-specific CD8+ and CD4+ T cell responses reportedly showed substantial breadth after vaccination.

This sequence joins TRBV6-5 and TRBJ2-3; 14 nucleotides align to TRBD2. The source is a person between 18 and 65 years old who received the Ad26.COV2.S COVID-19 vaccine or a placebo. Sample: peripheral blood, taken in a trial of Ad26.COV2.S vaccine versus placebo. CDR3 coding DNA: TGTGCCAGCAGTCGACTAGCGGGGGGGCCAGATACGCAGTATTTT. This codes for CASSRLAGGPDTQYF.